A single sample gave rise to the 23 T cell receptor beta chains below, sequenced in a study of CD8+ T cells in alopecia areata. Investigators isolated RNA and reverse transcribed it into cDNA to act as the sequencing template. Here immunoSEQ multiplex PCR was the method, and the copy in TCRdb shows in-frame clones only, minus some. The data contain 110,000 or so clones, 55% to 80% of them seen just once; the ten biggest clones take up approximately 2.8%. Sequencing used CD4+ T cells sorted from blood. The receptors originated from a human donor in good health.

This clone has more than one count but fewer than ten. CDR3 nucleotides: TGTGCCTGGAGTGTAGGGGCCCGCAATCAGCCCCAGCATTTT. This translates into CAWSVGARNQPQHF. V is TRBV30 and J is TRBJ1-5; tentatively, D is TRBD1 (5 bases). This CDR3 region has 14 residues. Germline CDR1 GTSNPN, CDR2 SVGIG (reference sequence). V shed 0 bases and J shed 2 bases, with 8 bases lying between them.

The DNA for the CDR3 is TGCAGCGTTGAGGCTGGGGGGGAGAACACTGAAGCTTTCTTT. It is translated as CSVEAGGENTEAFF. This sequence joins TRBV29-1 and TRBJ1-1, with D possibly matching TRBD1 (5 bases). V lost 3 bases and J 1 base, leaving 12 bases between the germline ends. CDR1 and CDR2 (germline): SQVTM, ANQGSEA. This CDR3 region has 14 residues.

The genes are TRBV30 and TRBJ1-1; possibly TRBD1 for D (5 bases). The V gene's germline CDR1 is GTSNPN and CDR2 SVGIG (reference sequence). Trimming removed 4 bases from V and 8 bases from J, with 11 bases in between. This CDR3 region has 11 residues. CDR3 in DNA: TGTGCCTGGACCCTGAGGGACGAAGCTTTCTTT. Protein: CAWTLRDEAFF.

The V call is TRBV6-5, the J call TRBJ1-2; D might be TRBD1 (5 bases). Trimming pared 0 bases from V and 4 bases from J, leaving 12 bases between. CDR3 size: 15 residues. Germline V lookup: CDR1 MNHEY, CDR2 SVGAGI. The CDR3 nucleotides are TGTGCCAGCAGTTACTCTCCCCGAGGGGCCTATGGCTACACCTTC. Translation gives CASSYSPRGAYGYTF.

The chain is built from TRBV6-6 and TRBJ1-1; TRBD1 might be the D (6 bases). This CDR3 comprises 14 residues. Germline assignment: CDR1 MNHNY and CDR2 SVGAGI (reference sequence). Trimming removed 5 bases from V and 5 bases from J, with 15 bases in between. This chain's CDR3 is CASSPPGGPTEAFF. The CDR3 bases are TGTGCCAGCAGTCCACCCGGGGGGCCGACTGAAGCTTTCTTT.

A single count supports this clone. This rearrangement joins TRBV10-3 to TRBJ2-7, with a tentative D call TRBD1 (6 bases). Germline loops: CDR1 ENHRY, CDR2 SYGVKD. This CDR3 contains 15 residues. V shed 0 bases and J shed 2 bases, with 11 bases lying between them. CDR3 DNA: TGTGCCATCAGTGAGTCACCACAGGGCACCTACGAGCAGTACTTC. Its protein product is CAISESPQGTYEQYF.

The rearrangement links TRBV29-1 to TRBJ1-1, with D possibly being TRBD1 (6 bases). Germline lookup yields CDR1 SQVTM and CDR2 ANQGSEA. V was shortened by 6 bases and J by 4 bases, with 12 bases between the two germline ends. The CDR3 totals 12 residues. The CDR3 bases are TGCAGCGTAATACAGGGACGCACTGAAGCTTTCTTT. It is translated as CSVIQGRTEAFF.

This clone showed up just a few times. As DNA, the CDR3 is TGTGCCTGGACGAAAGGCTCGACGAGCGGCCAAGAGACCCAGTACTTC. Translated, it gives CAWTKGSTSGQETQYF. This chain links TRBV30 with TRBJ2-5; tentatively, D is TRBD2 (5 bases). V was clipped by 4 bases and J by 1 base, with 19 bases between them. CDR3 length equals 16 residues. Germline V gene sequence: CDR1 GTSNPN, CDR2 SVGIG (reference sequence).

This clone was seen only once. The chain uses TRBV5-4 and TRBJ2-1; D uncertain. This CDR3 has 14 amino acids. The ends were cut back, 4 bases at V and 3 bases at J, with 11 bases in the middle. Germline CDR1 reads SGHNT; CDR2 reads YYREEE (reference sequence). CDR3 sequence (DNA): TGTGCCAGCAGCGGTCAGGAAGTCTACAATGAGCAGTTCTTC. Translating it yields CASSGQEVYNEQFF.

V and J are TRBV27 and TRBJ1-2, with 10 bases matching TRBD1. Per the germline V gene, CDR1 is MNHEY and CDR2 is SMNVEV (reference sequence). Trimming at V came to 7 bases and at J to 8 bases, leaving 7 bases not matched to a gene. The CDR3 spans 13 residues. DNA of the CDR3: TGTGCCAGCACTGCCGGGACAGGGGTCGGCTACACCTTC. It is translated as CASTAGTGVGYTF.

This chain uses TRBV30 with TRBJ1-5; 9 nucleotides align to TRBD1. CDR1 GTSNPN and CDR2 SVGIG come from the germline V gene (reference sequence). The ends lost 4 bases at V and 2 bases at J; junction bases unmatched: 6. This CDR3 comprises 15 residues. The CDR3 nucleotides are TGTGCCTGGACCTCGGACAGGGGCGGCAATCAGCCCCAGCATTTT. Protein product: CAWTSDRGGNQPQHF.

The gene calls are TRBV20-1 and TRBJ2-7; D gene uncertain. CDR3 size: 11 residues. Germline V CDR1 and CDR2: DFQATT, SNEGSKA (reference sequence). V was shortened by 5 bases and J by 3 bases, with 8 bases between the two germline ends. The chain's CDR3 is CSAELHYEQYF. The CDR3 nucleotides read TGCAGTGCTGAACTCCACTACGAGCAGTACTTC.

The chain uses TRBV29-1 and TRBJ2-2; a possible D gene is TRBD1 (5 bases). Germline loops: CDR1 SQVTM, CDR2 ANQGSEA. V was cut by 6 bases and J by 4 bases, with 9 bases left in between. This CDR3 has 12 amino acids. For the CDR3, the DNA is TGCAGCGTCACCAGGGTCACCGGGGAGCTGTTTTTT. Translation: CSVTRVTGELFF.

V is TRBV23-1 and J is TRBJ1-3; D is ambiguous. TRBV23-1 is known as an ORF, though its function is uncertain. Trimming removed 4 bases from V and 4 bases from J, with 2 bases in between. The CDR3 is 11 amino acids. In DNA, the CDR3 is TGCGCCAGCAGTCCAGGAAACACCATATATTTT. This sequence encodes CASSPGNTIYF.

The CDR3 spells CASSLEGSTDTQYF. The CDR3 DNA follows: TGTGCCAGCAGCTTAGAGGGGTCCACAGATACGCAGTATTTT. V gene TRBV7-7 combines with J gene TRBJ2-3; D might be TRBD1 (5 bases). CDR1 and CDR2 from the germline V gene are SSHAT and FNYEAQ (reference sequence). This CDR3 region has 14 residues. The ends were cut back, 1 base at V and 2 bases at J, with 7 bases in the middle.

This sequence joins TRBV29-1 and TRBJ1-1; TRBD1 might be the D (6 bases). Germline values: CDR1 SQVTM, CDR2 ANQGSEA. Trimming took off 7 bases at V and 6 bases at J, with 12 bases between the two ends. The CDR3 totals 11 residues. The CDR3 DNA reads as TGCAGCGGCCTAGAGGGGGCTGAAGCTTTCTTT. This gives the protein CSGLEGAEAFF.

This clone was observed a single time. This rearrangement joins TRBV7-2 to TRBJ1-5; the match to TRBD1 covers 7 bases. Germline V CDR1 and CDR2: SGHTA, FQGNSA. The length of the CDR3 is 14 residues. Unmatched junction bases numbered 5, after V lost 6 bases and J lost 3 bases. The CDR3 here is CASRPGQLNQPQHF. Here the CDR3 DNA reads TGTGCCAGCAGGCCGGGACAGCTCAATCAGCCCCAGCATTTT.

CDR3 region: CATSRDRNEAFF. CDR3 bases: TGTGCCACCAGCAGAGACAGGAATGAAGCTTTCTTT. The rearrangement joins TRBV15 to TRBJ1-1; D uncertain. The CDR3 consists of 12 residues. Trimming removed 0 bases from V and 7 bases from J, with 6 bases in between. Germline lookup yields CDR1 LNHNV and CDR2 YYDKDF (reference sequence). Full variable domain (remainder filled in from reference TRBV15 and TRBJ1-1): DAMVIQNPRYQVTQFGKPVTLSCSQTLNHNVMYWYQQKSSQAPKLLFHYYDKDFNNEADTPDNFQSRRPNTSFCFLDIRSPGLGDTAMYLCATSRDRNEAFFGQGTRLTVV.

The rearrangement joins TRBV6-1 to TRBJ1-2; D unresolved. This CDR3 region has 14 residues. V lost 5 bases and J lost 5, with 15 bases in between. CDR1 is MNHNS and CDR2 is SASEGT in the germline V gene. CDR3 in amino acids: CASSLPAVRYGYTF. The CDR3 coding sequence is TGTGCCAGCAGTCTTCCCGCGGTGAGGTATGGCTACACCTTC.

This clone was seen more than once but under ten times. This chain uses TRBV27 with TRBJ1-2; weak D call: TRBD1 (5 bases). Germline V gene sequence: CDR1 MNHEY, CDR2 SMNVEV (reference sequence). CDR3 size: 15 residues. The germline V and J ends were trimmed by 6 bases and 8 bases, with 22 bases remaining between them. CDR3 nucleotide sequence: TGTGCCAGCAGAGAAGTGGCAGGGAATCGAGGCGGCTACACCTTC. Protein sequence: CASREVAGNRGGYTF.

This clone was counted a few times. The V call is TRBV29-1, the J call TRBJ2-5, with D hard to call. The V end was cut by 6 bases, the J end by 4 bases, with 15 bases between. The CDR3 contains 13 residues. From germline, CDR1 is SQVTM and CDR2 ANQGSEA. The CDR3 reads CSVPRPGGETQYF. CDR3 in DNA: TGCAGCGTCCCCAGGCCAGGCGGAGAGACCCAGTACTTC.

This rearrangement joins TRBV2 to TRBJ2-5; D is unresolved. This CDR3 region has 11 residues. The V end was cut by 8 bases, the J end by 5 bases, with 9 bases between. Germline CDR1 SNHLY, CDR2 FYNNEI. This CDR3 is CASDLGETQYF. CDR3 bases: TGTGCCAGCGACCTAGGGGAGACCCAGTACTTC.

The chain uses TRBV29-1 and TRBJ1-2; unclear D gene. The CDR3 length is 13 residues. Trimming took 0 bases from V and 4 from J, leaving 9 bases between them. Germline V gene data show CDR1 as SQVTM and CDR2 as ANQGSEA. The CDR3 DNA reads TGCAGCGTTGAAGAACGGGGTGTCTATGGCTACACCTTC. Its translation: CSVEERGVYGYTF. Full variable domain (remainder filled in from reference TRBV29-1 and TRBJ1-2): SAVISQKPSRDICQRGTSLTIQCQVDSQVTMMFWYRQQPGQSLTLIATANQGSEATYESGFVIDKFPISRPNLTFSTLTVSNMSPEDSSIYLCSVEERGVYGYTFGSGTRLTVV.